This T cell receptor (beta chain) was identified during a study of PD-1 blockade in mismatch repair-deficient tumors. Findings and caveats of the study: Tumor-resident clones, often absent from pretreatment blood, expanded after pembrolizumab and then contracted.

This clone was counted only a few times. The antigen is unknown. Some clones are missing from TCRdb's copy, which holds only in-frame ones; the method was immunoSEQ multiplex PCR. The sample records approximately 40,000 clones, around 79% being singletons. The sequence came from an adult with mismatch repair-deficient cancer. Sequencing was performed on peripheral blood, taken 4 weeks after starting pembrolizumab.

CDR3 in amino acids: CASSPLAGGSGANVLTF. The DNA of the CDR3 is TGCGCCAGCAGCCCCCTAGCGGGAGGGTCTGGGGCCAACGTCCTGACTTTC. The rearrangement links TRBV4-3 to TRBJ2-6, with 12 bases identical to TRBD2. Germline assignment: CDR1 LGHNA and CDR2 YSLEER. Unmatched junction bases numbered 2, after V lost 4 bases and J lost 1 base. The CDR3 has 17 amino acids.